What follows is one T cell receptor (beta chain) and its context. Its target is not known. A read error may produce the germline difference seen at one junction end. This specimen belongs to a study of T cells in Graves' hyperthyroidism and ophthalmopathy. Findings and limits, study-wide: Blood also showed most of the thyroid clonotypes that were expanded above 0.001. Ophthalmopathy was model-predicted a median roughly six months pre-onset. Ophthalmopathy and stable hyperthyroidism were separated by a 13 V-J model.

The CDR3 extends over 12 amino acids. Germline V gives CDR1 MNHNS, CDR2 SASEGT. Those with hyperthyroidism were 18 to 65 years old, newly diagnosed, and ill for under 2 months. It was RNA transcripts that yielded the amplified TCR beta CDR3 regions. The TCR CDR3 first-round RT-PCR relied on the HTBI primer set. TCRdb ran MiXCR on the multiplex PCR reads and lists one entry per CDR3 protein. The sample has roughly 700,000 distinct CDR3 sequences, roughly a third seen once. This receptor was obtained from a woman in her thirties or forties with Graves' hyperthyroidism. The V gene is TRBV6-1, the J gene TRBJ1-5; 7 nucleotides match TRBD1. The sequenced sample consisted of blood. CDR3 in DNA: TGTACCAGCAGTGACAGGGCTCAGCCCCAGCATTTT. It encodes CTSSDRAQPQHF.